A selection of T cell receptor beta chains follows, all from one sample in a study of cytomegalovirus exposure and HLA in healthy donors. Repertoires were generated with immunoSEQ multiplex PCR, while TCRdb's copy carries only in-frame clones and drops some. The data contain 200,000 to 250,000 clones, 83% of them seen just once; the ten biggest clones take up roughly 5.7%. The specimen sequenced was PBMCs. These receptors came from a woman aged 18 to 35 in good health and CMV-seronegative. The CDR3 runs from the conserved cysteine through the conserved F or W. For some rows the clone size is stated as once, few or many, or as a class when expanded; others skip it.

j_call clone_size v_call cdr3_aa
TRBJ2-5 few TRBV7-7 CASSPRGGAQETQYF
TRBJ1-2 . TRBV5-6 CASNFRDTYGYTF
TRBJ2-3 . TRBV5-4 CASSLISGSTDTQYF
TRBJ1-2 . TRBV6-1 CASSVGPWDGYTF
TRBJ1-6 . TRBV27 CASSLDLGRPGSPLHF
TRBJ1-2 . TRBV27 CASSLSPRDGYYGYTF
TRBJ1-4 . TRBV30 CAWRPGGEKLFF
TRBJ2-1 once TRBV28 CASRTGGPPKRYNEQFF
TRBJ1-2 . TRBV5-1 CASTSGASGGYTF
TRBJ2-5 . TRBV7-8 CASILIGQGAFQTQYF
TRBJ2-7 . TRBV7-8 CASSLGAGLAGVSSSYEQYF
TRBJ2-1 . TRBV5-4 CASSLVATSGKAEQFF
TRBJ2-2 . TRBV7-8 CASSLMASGLPLSGELFF
TRBJ2-1 . TRBV4-1 CASSHPPRDRTNEQFF
TRBJ2-7 . TRBV5-1 CASPEQGRPYEQYF
TRBJ2-1 . TRBV27 CASTHQGLLGSSYNEQFF
TRBJ1-1 . TRBV9 CASSATLNTEAFF
TRBJ2-1 . TRBV19 CASMLSGGSYNEQFF
TRBJ2-7 few TRBV30 CAWSSLAAYEQYF
TRBJ2-7 once TRBV27 CASRGHQTYEQYF
TRBJ2-7 . TRBV4-1 CASSQGYGVHYEQYF
TRBJ2-5 . TRBV6-4 CASSDNGGSQETQYF
TRBJ2-2 . TRBV7-2 CASSLVITGELFF
TRBJ2-3 . TRBV27 CASTGYQGTDTQYF
TRBJ2-4 . TRBV5-1 CASSNRGAKNIQYF
TRBJ1-4 . TRBV27 CASSSWGDATNEKLFF
TRBJ2-2 . TRBV30 CAWNPQLVRELFF
TRBJ1-6 few TRBV5-1 CASSRQGRDSPLHF
TRBJ2-7 few TRBV15 CATSRDSGGDEQYF
TRBJ1-1 . TRBV29-1 CSAEDTPEAFF
TRBJ1-3 once TRBV6-1 CASRKSPGNTIYF
TRBJ2-3 . TRBV10-3 CAISAARDTQYF
TRBJ2-1 few TRBV7-2 CASSLDSGIRLNEQFF
TRBJ2-1 . TRBV9 CASSATSGRTYNEQFF
TRBJ2-2 . TRBV28 CASSLGGRDTGELFF
TRBJ2-2 . TRBV5-4 CASSPPEAIPGELFF
TRBJ2-7 . TRBV5-1 CASSLKTIGYEQYF
TRBJ1-4 . TRBV18 CASSPGRESTNEKLFF
TRBJ1-3 . TRBV9 CASSATPSTGIGNTIYF
TRBJ2-1 many TRBV6-6 CASSGTPESEQFF
TRBJ2-7 once TRBV4-1 CASSQGRQGASSNEQYF
TRBJ2-7 few TRBV28 CASSLPDPSYEQYF
TRBJ2-2 . TRBV30 CAWSSGGAVAGELFF
TRBJ1-5 . TRBV18 CASAAGFGSNQPQHF
TRBJ2-1 . TRBV5-1 CASSSGGLQFF
TRBJ2-5 once TRBV28 CASSSPWGVVETQYF
TRBJ2-2 . TRBV9 CASSVVPGANTGELFF
TRBJ2-2 . TRBV18 CATRLAGRSGELFF
TRBJ1-1 . TRBV9 CASSRYRPRTANTEAFF
TRBJ1-4 . TRBV6-1 CASSPSLATNEKLFF
TRBJ2-2 . TRBV2 CASSVGTTNTGELFF
TRBJ2-1 . TRBV30 CAWSSPGSNEQFF
TRBJ1-2 once TRBV11-2 CASSLETGVWYGYTF
TRBJ1-2 . TRBV19 CASSETGGYGYTF
TRBJ2-5 . TRBV28 CATRRSGGTQYF